This TCR beta chain was identified in a study of T cells in Graves' hyperthyroidism and ophthalmopathy. At least 3 on the Clinical Activity Score was recorded for ophthalmopathy patients, who also had NOSPECS grade at least 4 and duration under 3 months. Not enrolled were patients with uncontrolled infection, other autoimmune disease, pregnancy or lactation. Based on clinical symptoms, serum thyroxine and TRAb, thyroid ultrasound and orbital computed tomography, diagnoses were reached. This sample holds PBMCs from 10 ml fresh peripheral blood. The CDR3 runs to 18 residues. The V end was cut by 0 bases, the J end by 2 bases, with 20 bases between. Germline CDR1 and CDR2: DFQATT and SNEGSKA (reference sequence). Amplified TCR beta CDR3 regions derived from RNA transcripts. HTBI primers were employed in a first-round RT-PCR of the TCR CDR3. A single record per CDR3 protein comes from TCRdb applying MiXCR to the multiplex PCR reads. The sample has hundreds of thousands of distinct CDR3 sequences, around 26% seen once.

This clonotype was seen repeatedly, ten times or more. This clonotype was sampled from a woman between 35 and 50 years old with Graves' ophthalmopathy. The sample comprised blood. The V gene is TRBV20-1, the J gene TRBJ2-4, with D perhaps matching TRBD2 (5 bases). CDR3 in DNA: TGCAGTGCTAGAGATAGAGTCGGCGAGGGTAGGTCCAAAAACATTCAGTACTTC. Encoded protein: CSARDRVGEGRSKNIQYF.